This note documents a single T cell receptor beta chain sequence. Its antigen is currently unknown. Random-hexamer reverse transcription was applied to about 0.45 to 1 ug RNA. TCRdb re-derived calls from the immunoSEQ multiplex PCR reads in MiXCR, one entry per CDR3 protein. The data show 200,000 to 300,000 distinct CDR3 sequences, 96% seen once. The data are from a study of CD8 T cells in Susac syndrome. Findings of the study overall: Clonal expansion was absent from the CD4+ T cell repertoires in Susac syndrome.

The V and J ends lost 3 bases and 7 bases, in that order; junction bases with no gene match: 8. The CDR3 consists of 15 residues. Sequencing used CD4+ T cells from PBMCs. The gene calls are TRBV12-3 or TRBV12-4 and TRBJ1-5; 8 bases match TRBD1. The sequence was collected from a human donor with Susac syndrome. Written as DNA, the CDR3 is TGTGCCAGCAGTTTCGGACAGGGAATTAGGCAGCCCCAGCATTTT. It is translated as CASSFGQGIRQPQHF.